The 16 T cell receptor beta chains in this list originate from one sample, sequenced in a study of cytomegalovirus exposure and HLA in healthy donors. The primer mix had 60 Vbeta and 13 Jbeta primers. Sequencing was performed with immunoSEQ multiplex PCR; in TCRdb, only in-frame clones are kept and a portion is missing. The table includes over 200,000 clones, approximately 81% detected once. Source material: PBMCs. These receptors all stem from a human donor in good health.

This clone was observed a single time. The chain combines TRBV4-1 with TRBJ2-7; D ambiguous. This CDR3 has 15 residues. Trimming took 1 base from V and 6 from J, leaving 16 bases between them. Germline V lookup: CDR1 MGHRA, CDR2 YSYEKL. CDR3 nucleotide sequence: TGCGCCAGCAGCCAAGGTGCAGAACGAGGTTCCGAGCAGTACTTC. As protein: CASSQGAERGSEQYF.

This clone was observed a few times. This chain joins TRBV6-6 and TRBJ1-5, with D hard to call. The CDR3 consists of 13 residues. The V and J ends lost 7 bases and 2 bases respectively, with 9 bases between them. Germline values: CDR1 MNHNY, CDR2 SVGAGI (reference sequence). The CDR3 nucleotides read TGTGCCAGCAAGGAGGAGGGCAATCAGCCCCAGCATTTT. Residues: CASKEEGNQPQHF.

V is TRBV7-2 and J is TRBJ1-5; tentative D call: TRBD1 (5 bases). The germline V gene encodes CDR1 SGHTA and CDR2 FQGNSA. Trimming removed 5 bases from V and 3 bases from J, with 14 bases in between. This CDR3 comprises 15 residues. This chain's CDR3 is CASSHGGAINQPQHF. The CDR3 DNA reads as TGTGCCAGCAGCCATGGAGGGGCTATCAATCAGCCCCAGCATTTT.

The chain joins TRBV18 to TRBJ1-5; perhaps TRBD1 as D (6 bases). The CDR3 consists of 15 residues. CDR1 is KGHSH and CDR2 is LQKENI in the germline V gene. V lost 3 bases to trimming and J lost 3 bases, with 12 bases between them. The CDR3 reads CASSPPGVVNQPQHF. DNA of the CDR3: TGTGCCAGCTCACCCCCAGGGGTGGTCAATCAGCCCCAGCATTTT.

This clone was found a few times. In DNA form, the CDR3 reads TGTGCCAGCGGTACAGGGTCTGGGGCCAACGTCCTGACTTTC. It codes for CASGTGSGANVLTF. The J gene is TRBJ2-6, the V gene TRBV9, with a possible D match to TRBD1 (6 bases). Trimming left V 7 bases short and J 1 base short, with 9 bases between. The germline gives CDR1 SGDLS, CDR2 YYNGEE. This CDR3 spans 14 amino acids.

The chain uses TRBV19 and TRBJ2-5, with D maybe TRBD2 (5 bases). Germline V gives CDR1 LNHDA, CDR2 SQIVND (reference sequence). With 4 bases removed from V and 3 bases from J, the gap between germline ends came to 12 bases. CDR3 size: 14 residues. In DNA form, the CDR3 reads TGTGCCAGTAGTACCCGAGGGCTCGAAGAGACCCAGTACTTC. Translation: CASSTRGLEETQYF.

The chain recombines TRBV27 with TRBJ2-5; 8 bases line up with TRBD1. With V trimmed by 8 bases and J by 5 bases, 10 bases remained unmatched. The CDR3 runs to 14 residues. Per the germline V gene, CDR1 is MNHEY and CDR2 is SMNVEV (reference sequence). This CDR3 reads CASRPGQGVETQYF. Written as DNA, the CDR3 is TGTGCCAGCCGCCCCGGACAGGGAGTGGAGACCCAGTACTTC.

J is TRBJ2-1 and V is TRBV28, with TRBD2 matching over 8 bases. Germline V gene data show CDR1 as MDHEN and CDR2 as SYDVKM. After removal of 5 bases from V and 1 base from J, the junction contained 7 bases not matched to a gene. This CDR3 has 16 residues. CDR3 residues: CASSTPGLGSYNEQFF. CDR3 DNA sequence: TGTGCCAGCAGTACGCCGGGACTAGGGTCCTACAATGAGCAGTTCTTC. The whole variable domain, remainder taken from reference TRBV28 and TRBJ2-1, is DVKVTQSSRYLVKRTGEKVFLECVQDMDHENMFWYRQDPGLGLRLIYFSYDVKMKEKGDIPEGYSVSREKKERFSLILESASTNQTSMYLCASSTPGLGSYNEQFFGPGTRLTVL.

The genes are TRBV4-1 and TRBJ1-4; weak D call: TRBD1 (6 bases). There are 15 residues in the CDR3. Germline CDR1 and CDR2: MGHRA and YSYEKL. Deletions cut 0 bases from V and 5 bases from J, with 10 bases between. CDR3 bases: TGCGCCAGCAGCCAAGATCACAGGGACAATGAAAAACTGTTTTTT. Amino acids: CASSQDHRDNEKLFF.

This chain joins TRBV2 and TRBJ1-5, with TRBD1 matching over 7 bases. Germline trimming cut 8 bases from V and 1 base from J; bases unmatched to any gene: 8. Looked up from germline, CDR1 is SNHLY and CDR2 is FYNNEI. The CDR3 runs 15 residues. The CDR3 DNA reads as TGTGCCAGCTCCGACAGGGCAAGGAGCAATCAGCCCCAGCATTTT. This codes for CASSDRARSNQPQHF.

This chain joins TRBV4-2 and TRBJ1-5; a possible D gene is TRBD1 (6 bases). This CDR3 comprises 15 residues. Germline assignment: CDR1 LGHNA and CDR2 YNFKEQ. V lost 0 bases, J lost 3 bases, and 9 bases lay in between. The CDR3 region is CASSQDEGDNQPQHF. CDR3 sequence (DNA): TGTGCCAGCAGCCAAGACGAGGGGGACAATCAGCCCCAGCATTTT.

This CDR3 is CASSEGSNTDTQYF. The CDR3 DNA reads TGCGCCAGCAGCGAGGGTAGCAACACAGATACGCAGTATTTT. The chain recombines TRBV5-1 with TRBJ2-3; D perhaps matches TRBD2 (5 bases). Germline loops: CDR1 SGHRS, CDR2 YFSETQ. The CDR3 totals 14 residues. V was pared by 4 bases and J by 2 bases, with 11 bases between. Full variable domain (missing parts from reference TRBV5-1 and TRBJ2-3): KAGVTQTPRYLIKTRGQQVTLSCSPISGHRSVSWYQQTPGQGLQFLFEYFSETQRNKGNFPGRFSGRQFSNSRSEMNVSTLELGDSALYLCASSEGSNTDTQYFGPGTRLTVL.

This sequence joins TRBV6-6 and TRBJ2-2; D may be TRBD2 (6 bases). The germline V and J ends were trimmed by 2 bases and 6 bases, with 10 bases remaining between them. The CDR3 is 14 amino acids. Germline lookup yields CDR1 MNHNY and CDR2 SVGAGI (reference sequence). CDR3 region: CASSYGWGAGELFF. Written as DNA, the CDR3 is TGTGCCAGCAGTTACGGTTGGGGGGCCGGGGAGCTGTTTTTT.

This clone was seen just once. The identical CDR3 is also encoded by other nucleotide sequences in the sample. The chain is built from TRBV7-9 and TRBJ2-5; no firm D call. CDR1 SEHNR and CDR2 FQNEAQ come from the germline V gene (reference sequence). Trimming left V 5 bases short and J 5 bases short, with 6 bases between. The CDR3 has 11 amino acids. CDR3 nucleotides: TGTGCCAGCAGCCTTCAGGAGACCCAGTACTTC. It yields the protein CASSLQETQYF.

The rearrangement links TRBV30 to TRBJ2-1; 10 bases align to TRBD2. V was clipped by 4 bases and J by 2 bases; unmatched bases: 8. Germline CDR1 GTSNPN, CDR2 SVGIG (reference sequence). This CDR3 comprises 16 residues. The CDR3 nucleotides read TGTGCCTGGAAGGTAGCGGGAGGCCCTACCTACAATGAGCAGTTCTTC. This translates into CAWKVAGGPTYNEQFF.

This CDR3 is CASSSSSYNSPLHF. The CDR3 DNA reads TGTGCCAGCAGTTCTAGCTCCTATAATTCACCCCTCCACTTT. The J gene is TRBJ1-6, the V gene TRBV28; D gene unclear. The V and J ends lost 4 bases and 0 bases respectively, with 4 bases between them. The CDR3 consists of 14 residues. Germline V lookup: CDR1 MDHEN, CDR2 SYDVKM.